The 5 T cell receptor beta chains given below trace back to one sample, sequenced in a study of CD8+CD57+ T cells in acquired aplastic anemia. Genomic DNA was employed as the template in profiling TCR beta VDJ and CDR3. TCRdb reanalysed the reads using MiXCR and keeps one entry per CDR3 protein. Of about 180,000 distinct CDR3 sequences in the sample, just over 45% are singletons; the top ten hold approximately 2.9%. What was sequenced was sorted CD4+, CD8+, or CD8+CD57+ T cells (not recorded which) from PBMCs. All receptors derive from a human donor in good health.

This clonotype was recorded many times. The chain joins TRBV20-1 to TRBJ2-3; 9 bases are shared with TRBD1. Germline V gene data show CDR1 as DFQATT and CDR2 as SNEGSKA (reference sequence). The junction had 3 bases not matched to a gene; V was cut back by 5 bases and J by 3 bases. The CDR3 spans 13 residues. The CDR3 loop reads CSARTGATDTQYF. The CDR3 bases are TGCAGTGCTCGGACAGGGGCGACAGATACGCAGTATTTT.

The chain employs TRBV25-1 and TRBJ1-6; 8 nucleotides match TRBD1. This CDR3 is 16 amino acids long. CDR1 and CDR2 (germline): MGHDK, SYGVNS. The V segment lost 6 bases and the J segment 2 bases; nucleotides outside the gene matches: 6. CDR3 amino acids: CASRLQGEPYNSPLHF. CDR3 nucleotide sequence: TGTGCCAGCAGACTACAGGGGGAACCCTATAATTCACCCCTCCACTTT.

This clonotype occurred many times. The chain is built from TRBV20-1 and TRBJ2-1, with 9 bases fitting TRBD2. The trim removed 5 bases at V and 8 bases at J, leaving 10 bases unmatched. From germline, CDR1 is DFQATT and CDR2 SNEGSKA (reference sequence). The CDR3 extends over 14 amino acids. In DNA form, the CDR3 reads TGCAGTGCTCCAGCGGGAGGAGGAGGAGATGAGCAGTTCTTC. The encoded protein is CSAPAGGGGDEQFF.

This clonotype was counted ten times or more. The chain has TRBV11-2 and TRBJ1-2, with D possibly matching TRBD1 (5 bases). Germline CDR1 SGHAT, CDR2 FQNNGV. This CDR3 has 17 residues. V lost 2 bases and J 4 bases, leaving 20 bases between the germline ends. The CDR3 DNA is TGTGCCAGCAGCTTACGATACGGGCGTCAGGGAAGCTATGGCTACACCTTC. Translating it yields CASSLRYGRQGSYGYTF. The full variable domain, rest sourced from reference TRBV11-2 and TRBJ1-2, is EAGVAQSPRYKIIEKRQSVAFWCNPISGHATLYWYQQILGQGPKLLIQFQNNGVVDDSQLPKDRFSAERLKGVDSTLKIQPAKLEDSAVYLCASSLRYGRQGSYGYTFGSGTRLTVV.

This clonotype has just a few counts. The chain joins TRBV2 to TRBJ1-3; D call uncertain. The CDR3 is 12 residues long. Trimming stripped 6 bases from V and 4 bases from J, with 7 bases between. Germline CDR1 is SNHLY and CDR2 is FYNNEI. The CDR3 reads CASSFSGNTIYF. The CDR3 nucleotides are TGTGCCAGCAGCTTTTCAGGAAACACCATATATTTT.